This T cell receptor beta chain came from a study of T-cell memory formation after mild COVID-19. Points from the study as a whole: CD4+ contracting clones were found mainly in CM and EM, and CD8+ ones in EMRA. Some responding clones appeared in pre-infection memory, suggesting cross-reactive memory joined. Whether day 37 second-wave clones are SARS-CoV-2-specific was not confirmed. Among clones contracting day 15 to 85, CD4/CD8 was balanced, whereas later expanders leaned CD4+.

V lost 8 bases to trimming and J lost 1 base, with 14 bases between them. CDR3 length equals 13 residues. The germline V gene has CDR1 GTSNPN and CDR2 SVGIG (reference sequence). TCRdb independently ran MiXCR on the 5' RACE reads; one entry per CDR3 protein. The sample includes a few hundred thousand distinct CDR3 sequences, around 27% of them seen just once. This clonotype occurred a few times. Its cognate antigen is unknown. The origin of this receptor is an adult woman who had mild COVID-19 (a few samples of this study predate the infection). Cell type and time point are not known. Sequences were obtained from PBMCs or a T cell subset sorted from them (not recorded which). The chain uses TRBV30 and TRBJ1-1, with D perhaps matching TRBD1 (5 bases). The CDR3: CALQRGPNTEAFF. The CDR3 DNA sequence: TGTGCCCTACAGCGGGGACCGAACACTGAAGCTTTCTTT.